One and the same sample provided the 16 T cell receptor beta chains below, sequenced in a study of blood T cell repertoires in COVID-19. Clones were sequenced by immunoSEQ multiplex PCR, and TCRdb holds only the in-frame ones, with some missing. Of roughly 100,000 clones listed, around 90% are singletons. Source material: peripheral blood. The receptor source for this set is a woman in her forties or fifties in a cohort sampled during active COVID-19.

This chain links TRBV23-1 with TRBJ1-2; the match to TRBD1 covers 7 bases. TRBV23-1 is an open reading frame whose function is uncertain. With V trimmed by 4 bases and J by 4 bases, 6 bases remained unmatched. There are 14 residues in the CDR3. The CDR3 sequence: CASSPTGLRYGYTF. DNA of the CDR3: TGCGCCAGCAGTCCGACAGGGTTACGCTATGGCTACACCTTC.

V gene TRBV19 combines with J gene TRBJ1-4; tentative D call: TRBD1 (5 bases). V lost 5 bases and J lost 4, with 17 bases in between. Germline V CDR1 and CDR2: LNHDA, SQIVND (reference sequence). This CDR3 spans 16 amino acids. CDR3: CASSFQGNLVNEKLFF. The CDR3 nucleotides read TGTGCCAGTAGTTTTCAGGGTAATCTGGTTAATGAAAAACTGTTTTTT.

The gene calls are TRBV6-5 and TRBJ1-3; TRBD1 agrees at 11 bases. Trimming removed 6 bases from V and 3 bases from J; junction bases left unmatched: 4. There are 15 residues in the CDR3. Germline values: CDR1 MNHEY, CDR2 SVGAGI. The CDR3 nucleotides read TGTGCCAGCAGAGGACAGGGGGCGAGTGGAAACACCATATATTTT. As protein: CASRGQGASGNTIYF.

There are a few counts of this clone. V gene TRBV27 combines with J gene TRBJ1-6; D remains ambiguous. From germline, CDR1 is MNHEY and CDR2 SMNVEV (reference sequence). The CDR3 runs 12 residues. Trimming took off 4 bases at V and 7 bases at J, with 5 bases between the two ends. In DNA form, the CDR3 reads TGTGCCAGCAGTTCCCCAAATTCACCCCTCCACTTT. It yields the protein CASSSPNSPLHF.

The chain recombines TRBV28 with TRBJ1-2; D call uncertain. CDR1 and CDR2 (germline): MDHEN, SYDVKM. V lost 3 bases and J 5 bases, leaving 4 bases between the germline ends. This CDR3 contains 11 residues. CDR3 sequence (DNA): TGTGCCAGCAGTTTCCTTTATGGCTACACCTTC. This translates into CASSFLYGYTF.

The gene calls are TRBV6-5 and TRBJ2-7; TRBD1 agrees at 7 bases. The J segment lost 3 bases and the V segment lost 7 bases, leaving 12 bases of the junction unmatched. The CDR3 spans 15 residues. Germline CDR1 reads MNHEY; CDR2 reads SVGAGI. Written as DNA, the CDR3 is TGTGCCAGCACTCCCTCGACAGGGTCCTACTACGAGCAGTACTTC. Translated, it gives CASTPSTGSYYEQYF.

CDR3 sequence: CASSQESQGHYGYTF. As DNA, the CDR3 is TGCGCCAGCAGCCAAGAATCACAGGGACACTATGGCTACACCTTC. The chain links TRBV4-1 to TRBJ1-2; D perhaps matches TRBD1 (6 bases). The V gene lost 0 bases and the J gene lost 3 bases, with 11 bases spanning the gap. CDR3 length: 15 residues. Germline V gene lookup returns CDR1 MGHRA and CDR2 YSYEKL.

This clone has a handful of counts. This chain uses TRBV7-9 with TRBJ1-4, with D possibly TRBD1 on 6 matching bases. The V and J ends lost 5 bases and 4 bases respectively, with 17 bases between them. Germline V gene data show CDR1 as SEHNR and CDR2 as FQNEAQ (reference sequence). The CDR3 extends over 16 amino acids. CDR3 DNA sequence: TGTGCCAGCAGCCTTTCGACAGGCGACTATAATGAAAAACTGTTTTTT. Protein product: CASSLSTGDYNEKLFF.

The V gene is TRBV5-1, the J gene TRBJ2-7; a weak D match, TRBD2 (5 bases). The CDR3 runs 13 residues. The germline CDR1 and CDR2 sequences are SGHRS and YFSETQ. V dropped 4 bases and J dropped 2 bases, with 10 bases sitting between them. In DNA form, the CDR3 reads TGCGCCAGCAGCCGCGCGGAGGCCTACGAGCAGTACTTC. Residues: CASSRAEAYEQYF.

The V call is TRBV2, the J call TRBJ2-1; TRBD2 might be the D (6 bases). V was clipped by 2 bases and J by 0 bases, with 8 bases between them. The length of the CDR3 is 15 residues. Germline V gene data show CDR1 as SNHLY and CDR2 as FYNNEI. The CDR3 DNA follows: TGTGCCAGCAGTGAATCCGGGGGCTCCTACAATGAGCAGTTCTTC. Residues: CASSESGGSYNEQFF.

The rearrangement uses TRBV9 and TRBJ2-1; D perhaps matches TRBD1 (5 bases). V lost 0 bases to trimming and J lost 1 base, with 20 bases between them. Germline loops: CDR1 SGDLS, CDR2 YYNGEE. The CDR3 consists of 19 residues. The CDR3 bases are TGTGCCAGCAGCGTAGAACCCCACATAAGGGGATCATCCTACAATGAGCAGTTCTTC. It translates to CASSVEPHIRGSSYNEQFF.

The CDR3 nucleotides read TGTGCCAGCAGCTTAAGAGTGGGACTCTTACCCCCCAATGAGCAGTTCTTC. Translating gives CASSLRVGLLPPNEQFF. The rearrangement joins TRBV7-2 to TRBJ2-1; the D gene is possibly TRBD2 (6 bases). In germline, CDR1 is SGHTA, CDR2 FQGNSA. The CDR3 length is 17 residues. V lost 2 bases, J lost 6 bases, and 20 bases lay in between.

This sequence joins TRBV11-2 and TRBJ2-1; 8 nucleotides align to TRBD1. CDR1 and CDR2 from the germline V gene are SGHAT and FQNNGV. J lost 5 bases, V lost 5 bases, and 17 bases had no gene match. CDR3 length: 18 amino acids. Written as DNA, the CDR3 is TGTGCCAGCAGCCACGGACAGGGCTACCTTGTAAGGCACAATGAGCAGTTCTTC. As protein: CASSHGQGYLVRHNEQFF.

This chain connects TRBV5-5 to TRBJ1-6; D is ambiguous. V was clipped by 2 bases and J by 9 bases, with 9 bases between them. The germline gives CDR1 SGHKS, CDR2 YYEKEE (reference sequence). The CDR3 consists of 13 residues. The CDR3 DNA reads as TGTGCCAGCAGCTTCCAGGTGGGTTCACCCCTCCACTTT. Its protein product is CASSFQVGSPLHF.

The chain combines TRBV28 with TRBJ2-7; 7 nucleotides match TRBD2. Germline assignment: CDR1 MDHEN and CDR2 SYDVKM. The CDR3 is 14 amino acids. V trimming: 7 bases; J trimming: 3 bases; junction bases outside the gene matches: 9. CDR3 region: CASTTGGFSYEQYF. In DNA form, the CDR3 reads TGTGCCAGCACCACCGGGGGGTTTAGCTACGAGCAGTACTTC.

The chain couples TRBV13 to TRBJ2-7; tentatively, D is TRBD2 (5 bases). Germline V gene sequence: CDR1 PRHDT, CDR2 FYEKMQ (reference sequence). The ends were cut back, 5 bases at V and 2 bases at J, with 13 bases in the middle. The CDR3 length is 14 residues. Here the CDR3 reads CASSLRGKPYEQYF. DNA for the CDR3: TGTGCCAGCAGCCTAAGAGGGAAACCCTACGAGCAGTACTTC.